Sequencing of this T cell receptor beta chain was carried out in a study of T-cell reconstitution after alpha-beta-depleted transplantation in children. Whole-study results and caveats: Roughly two months post-transplant, alpha-beta T cells reportedly originated from several hundred graft clones that had expanded. Newly produced T cells mostly accounted for T-cell counts and diversity one year post-transplant.

Unique molecular identifiers were used to barcode this TCRbeta library. MiXCR was run by TCRdb on the PCR reads, yielding one entry per CDR3 protein. The sample comprises fewer than 550,000 distinct CDR3 sequences, about 10% of which are singletons, and around 2.2% rests with the top ten. The CDR3 runs 16 residues. Deletions cut 2 bases from V and 0 bases from J, with 9 bases between. Germline CDR1 and CDR2: SGHNT and YYREEE (reference sequence). Comment on this clonotype: Its target is not known.

The receptor's source is a child under 10 years old with inherited bone marrow failure, due to receive a stem cell transplant. The chain recombines TRBV5-4 with TRBJ2-6; no clear D gene. Sequenced here: PBMCs, sampled before TCRalphabeta/CD19-depleted stem cell transplant. The CDR3 protein is CASSFSRRSGANVLTF. CDR3 DNA: TGTGCCAGCAGCTTTTCTAGGCGCTCTGGGGCCAACGTCCTGACTTTC.